A single count supports the clone carrying this T cell receptor beta chain. Assay used: immunoSEQ multiplex PCR; TCRdb lists only in-frame clones, some missing. This sample has hundreds of thousands of clones, with roughly 94% found just once. This sample is part of a study of shared T cell receptors in the human thymus. CDR1 is LGHNT and CDR2 is FRNRAP in the germline V gene. The CDR3 is 12 residues long. The V and J ends lost 1 base and 3 bases respectively, with 3 bases between them. Sequencing used thymocytes. This rearrangement joins TRBV12-5 to TRBJ2-5; no firm D call. The clonotype originates from a human donor. The CDR3 spells CASGLGEETQYF. CDR3 coding DNA: TGTGCTAGTGGTTTGGGGGAAGAGACCCAGTACTTC.